Below, 20 T cell receptor beta chains from the same sample are listed, as sequenced in a study of T cell clonality in common variable immunodeficiency. Whole-study results and caveats: Fewer deletions and N-nucleotide insertions were reportedly seen in common variable immunodeficiency TCR beta sequences.

Sequenced by immunoSEQ multiplex PCR; TCRdb stores in-frame clones only, minus some. Listed here are tens of thousands of clones without any singletons, the top ten holding just under 30%. The antigens of these receptors remain unknown. Input material: peripheral blood mononuclear cells. Every receptor here comes from a human donor with common variable immunodeficiency.

Of note for this clone: The CDR3 goes on 3 residues after the read ends, and that part is filled in from the germline J gene. The chain is built from TRBV19 and TRBJ1-2; D ambiguous. The CDR3 length is 13 residues. Looked up from germline, CDR1 is LNHDA and CDR2 is SQIVND (reference sequence). Trimming removed 7 bases from V and 4 bases from J, with 13 bases in between. The sequenced CDR3 bases are TGTGCCAGTAAAACCCAGGCGAGCTATGGC. Its protein is CASKTQASYG. The whole CDR3 is CASKTQASYGYTF.

The sample holds a few counts of this clone. Read data end 3 residues before the CDR3 end; the end is taken from the germline J gene. This rearrangement joins TRBV7-9 to TRBJ1-5; 7 bases match TRBD1. In germline, CDR1 is SEHNR, CDR2 FQNEAQ (reference sequence). The CDR3 is made up of 15 amino acids. The V and J ends lost 4 bases and 6 bases, in that order; junction bases with no gene match: 9. This CDR3 reads CASSSTGARGQPQHF. Partial CDR3 DNA: TGTGCCAGCAGCTCTACAGGGGCCCGGGGTCAGCCC. The entire variable domain, with the rest obtained from reference TRBV7-9 and TRBJ1-5, is as follows: DTGVSQNPRHKITKRGQNVTFRCDPISEHNRLYWYRQTLGQGPEFLTYFQNEAQLEKSRLLSDRFSAERPKGSFSTLEIQRTEQGDSAMYLCASSSTGARGQPQHFGDGTRLSIL.

This clone was counted between two and nine times. The read stops 3 residues short of the end of the CDR3; the missing end is completed from the germline J gene. This chain joins TRBV30 and TRBJ1-2; TRBD1 might be the D (5 bases). The CDR3 spans 15 residues. The germline gives CDR1 GTSNPN, CDR2 SVGIG (reference sequence). Here the CDR3 reads CAWSVAILGVSGYTF. CDR3 bases read: TGTGCCTGGAGTGTCGCAATCCTAGGGGTATCGGGC.

In this sample, this clone turned up many times. Coverage ceases 3 residues before the CDR3 finishes, and the germline J gene fills in the end. The chain joins TRBV19 to TRBJ2-2, with D possibly TRBD2 on 6 matching bases. The length of the CDR3 is 16 residues. Germline CDR1 reads LNHDA; CDR2 reads SQIVND (reference sequence). Trimming removed 9 bases at V and 1 base at J, with 18 bases between. The CDR3 DNA, read in part, is TGTGCCAGCCACCAAACCAGGACTAAGAACACCGGGGAG. As protein: CASHQTRTKNTGE. The complete CDR3 reads CASHQTRTKNTGELFF.

Comment on this clone: The sequence runs out 3 residues before the end of the CDR3; the remainder is reconstructed from the germline J gene. V gene TRBV7-2 combines with J gene TRBJ2-1, with 8 bases that match TRBD1. Unmatched junction bases numbered 5, after V lost 5 bases and J lost 2 bases. The CDR3 consists of 15 residues. In germline, CDR1 is SGHTA, CDR2 FQGNSA. CDR3 DNA (partial): TGTGCCAGCAGCATCGGACAGGGCACCTACAATGAG. Encoded protein: CASSIGQGTYNE. The full CDR3 reads CASSIGQGTYNEQFF.

With respect to this clone: The read terminates 3 residues before the CDR3 end, so the remaining end is supplied by the germline J gene. This sequence joins TRBV7-2 and TRBJ2-3; D call uncertain. The CDR3 runs 12 residues. Trimming removed 6 bases at V and 2 bases at J, with 6 bases between. Germline loops: CDR1 SGHTA, CDR2 FQGNSA. CDR3 DNA (partial): TGTGCCAGCAGTGTTTACACAGATACG. Its protein is CASSVYTDT. Given in full, the CDR3 is CASSVYTDTQYF.

With respect to this clone: The read halts 3 residues ahead of the CDR3 end, with the missing end drawn from the germline J gene. The chain carries TRBV7-7 and TRBJ2-5; 7 nucleotides agree with TRBD2. Trimming at V came to 1 base and at J to 5 bases, leaving 7 bases not matched to a gene. CDR1 SSHAT and CDR2 FNYEAQ come from the germline V gene (reference sequence). The CDR3 is 15 residues long. Here the CDR3 reads CASSLEGRGAETQYF. The CDR3 DNA, read in part, is TGTGCCAGCAGCTTAGAGGGGAGGGGTGCGGAGACC.

With respect to this clone: The read finishes 3 residues shy of the CDR3 end, and the germline J gene is used to complete it. The V gene is TRBV7-9, the J gene TRBJ2-1; D is possibly TRBD1 or TRBD2 (5 bases each). With 5 bases removed from V and 0 bases from J, the gap between germline ends came to 11 bases. CDR3 length equals 15 residues. Germline V gives CDR1 SEHNR, CDR2 FQNEAQ (reference sequence). The CDR3 loop reads CASSLRGSSYNEQFF. CDR3 DNA, as far as it was read: TGTGCCAGCAGCCTGAGGGGTAGCTCCTACAATGAG.

This clone was seen at least ten times. Sequencing ends 3 residues short of the CDR3 end; the germline J gene provides the rest. The V gene is TRBV5-1, the J gene TRBJ1-4, with D perhaps matching TRBD1 (5 bases). Deletions cut 0 bases from V and 5 bases from J, with 14 bases between. CDR1 is SGHRS, CDR2 YFSETQ, per germline. CDR3 length equals 16 residues. The CDR3 region is CASSLVPGQPNEKLFF. The part of the CDR3 DNA that was read is TGCGCCAGCAGCTTGGTACCCGGACAACCGAATGAAAAA. Combining the CDR3 with reference TRBV5-1 and TRBJ1-4 gives the whole variable domain KAGVTQTPRYLIKTRGQQVTLSCSPISGHRSVSWYQQTPGQGLQFLFEYFSETQRNKGNFPGRFSGRQFSNSRSEMNVSTLELGDSALYLCASSLVPGQPNEKLFFGSGTQLSVL.

In this sample, this clone turned up many times. Partial CDR3 DNA: TGTGCCAGCAGTGAGGGGACAGGGAAAGGGTCAGATACG. Translated, it gives CASSEGTGKGSDT. The full CDR3 is CASSEGTGKGSDTQYF. The V call is TRBV6-4, the J call TRBJ2-3; 9 bases map to TRBD1. Coverage ceases 3 residues before the CDR3 finishes, and the germline J gene fills in the end. J gave up 4 bases and V 3 bases, and 8 bases lay outside the gene matches. The CDR3 has 16 amino acids. Germline V CDR1 and CDR2: MRHNA, SNTAGT.

This clone was counted many times. The DNA ends 3 residues before the CDR3 does, and the rest of the CDR3 is filled in from the germline J gene. The chain is built from TRBV18 and TRBJ1-1; D uncertain. From germline, CDR1 is KGHSH and CDR2 LQKENI. CDR3 size: 12 residues. The germline V and J ends were trimmed by 2 bases and 7 bases, with 8 bases remaining between them. The covered CDR3 bases are TGTGCCAGCTCACCAGGCGGCAGTGAA. It specifies CASSPGGSE. The complete CDR3 protein is CASSPGGSEAFF.

This clone was detected many times. The read terminates 3 residues ahead of where the CDR3 ends, so the germline J gene completes it. V gene TRBV19 combines with J gene TRBJ2-7; 9 positions match TRBD1. This CDR3 is 13 amino acids long. Germline CDR1 LNHDA, CDR2 SQIVND (reference sequence). The V gene end was trimmed by 5 bases and the J gene end by 3 bases; junction bases not matched to a gene: 2. The covered CDR3 bases are TGTGCCAGTAGTTTGGACAGGGGCTACGAG. Encoded protein: CASSLDRGYE. The whole CDR3 sequence is CASSLDRGYEQYF.

This clone was seen a handful of times. CDR3 DNA, as far as it was read: TGTGCCAGCAGCTTACTAACCGGGGAG. As protein: CASSLLTGE. The full CDR3 protein reads CASSLLTGELFF. The chain combines TRBV7-2 with TRBJ2-2; D is ambiguous. The read falls 3 residues short of the CDR3 end, and the missing part is taken from the germline J gene. V was trimmed by 2 bases and J by 5 bases, leaving 3 bases between them. This CDR3 spans 12 amino acids. In germline, CDR1 is SGHTA, CDR2 FQGNSA.

This clone was counted between two and nine times. The read falls 3 residues short of the CDR3 end, and the missing part is taken from the germline J gene. V is TRBV18 and J is TRBJ2-5, with D tentatively TRBD1 (7 bases). Germline-derived CDR1 and CDR2 are KGHSH and LQKENI. The CDR3 runs 13 residues. Trimming pared 6 bases from V and 1 base from J, leaving 9 bases between. The CDR3 DNA, read in part, is TGTGCCAGCTCCAGGGGGGTCCAAGAGACC. Translating it yields CASSRGVQET. Given in full, the CDR3 is CASSRGVQETQYF. Combining the CDR3 with reference TRBV18 and TRBJ2-5 gives the whole variable domain NAGVMQNPRHLVRRRGQEARLRCSPMKGHSHVYWYRQLPEEGLKFMVYLQKENIIDESGMPKERFSAEFPKEGPSILRIQQVVRGDSAAYFCASSRGVQETQYFGPGTRLLVL.

In its sample, this clone was seen a few times. The CDR3 end is not reached by the read, which stops 3 residues before it; the germline J gene fills it in. This rearrangement joins TRBV7-2 to TRBJ2-3; no reliable D call. Germline CDR1 SGHTA, CDR2 FQGNSA. The V gene lost 2 bases and the J gene lost 1 base, with 7 bases spanning the gap. The CDR3 consists of 14 residues. The CDR3 is CASSLSAGTDTQYF. The CDR3 bases that were read are TGTGCCAGCAGCTTAAGCGCTGGCACAGATACG.

This clone was observed a few times. The missing CDR3 end, 3 residues past where the read stops, is filled in from the germline J gene. The rearrangement joins TRBV7-8 to TRBJ2-5; 7 bases line up with TRBD2. Trimming took 5 bases from V and 5 from J; bases not matched to a gene: 11. Germline V lookup: CDR1 SGHVS, CDR2 FQNEAQ. The CDR3 is made up of 15 amino acids. The CDR3 reads CASSNGGTQRETQYF. The covered CDR3 bases are TGTGCCAGCAGCAACGGGGGGACGCAGCGGGAGACC.

This clone was seen at least ten times. The read ends 3 residues early relative to the CDR3; the germline J gene fills the gap. The J gene is TRBJ1-2, the V gene TRBV29-1; 11 nucleotides align to TRBD1. CDR3 length: 13 residues. Germline V gene sequence: CDR1 SQVTM, CDR2 ANQGSEA. CDR3 sequence: CSVEDRGRVGYTF. CDR3 DNA, as far as it was read: TGCAGCGTGGAGGACAGGGGGCGCGTGGGC.

This clone came up a few times. The read is 3 residues too short to cover the CDR3 end, so that end is filled in from the germline J gene. V gene TRBV20-1 combines with J gene TRBJ1-1; D might be TRBD1 (6 bases). In germline, CDR1 is DFQATT, CDR2 SNEGSKA (reference sequence). V lost 3 bases, J lost 3 bases, and 14 bases lay in between. The CDR3 contains 14 residues. The CDR3 sequence is CSARGQSGDTEAFF. Incomplete CDR3 DNA: TGCAGTGCTAGGGGGCAGTCAGGGGACACTGAA.

This clone was observed at least ten times. The read falls 3 residues short of the CDR3 end, and the missing part is taken from the germline J gene. This rearrangement joins TRBV2 to TRBJ2-1; D might be TRBD2 (6 bases). The V gene's germline CDR1 is SNHLY and CDR2 FYNNEI. The CDR3 runs 14 residues. Deletions cut 3 bases from V and 7 bases from J, with 13 bases between. Incomplete CDR3 DNA: TGTGCCAGCAGTGAGGACGGTGGGGGGAATGAG. Protein sequence: CASSEDGGGNE. The complete CDR3 reads CASSEDGGGNEQFF.

Remarks on this clone: The read ends 3 residues before the CDR3 terminus; that terminus is restored from the germline J gene. J is TRBJ2-3 and V is TRBV7-2; maybe TRBD2 (6 bases). This CDR3 spans 15 amino acids. From germline, CDR1 is SGHTA and CDR2 FQGNSA. The V and J ends lost 4 bases and 6 bases respectively, with 17 bases between them. The DNA read from the CDR3 is TGTGCCAGCAGCTCCACAGGACTACCGAGGGATACG. Protein product: CASSSTGLPRDT. In full, the CDR3 reads CASSSTGLPRDTQYF.